The source of this TCR beta chain is a study of identical twins. Notes on the study in general: Reduced insertions were recorded for abundant cord blood beta clonotypes, with no such pattern in memory repertoires. It was cross-sectional statistical analysis, not following the same donors, that the conclusions relied on. The study found weaker excess twin sharing in beta out-of-frame sequences.

This CDR3 is 16 amino acids long. From germline, CDR1 is KGHSY and CDR2 FQNENV. Template switching added a universal primer site; cDNA carried unique molecular identifiers. TCRdb recomputed calls from the 5' RACE reads with MiXCR, one row per CDR3 protein. The repertoire consists of under 250,000 distinct CDR3 sequences, with 6.5% to 9% occurring once and the leading ten covering under 6%. Note on this clonotype: What it binds is not known. This may be a read error: a much more frequent sequence differs by one nucleotide.

The sample was also linked to a second study, of yellow fever vaccine responses in identical twins.

The rearrangement links TRBV16 to TRBJ2-5; perhaps TRBD1 as D (5 bases). The sequencing input was CD8+ T cells sorted from blood. The origin of this receptor is a woman younger than 35 in good health. CDR3 in amino acids: CAISQSLRTSQETQYF. CDR3 coding DNA: TGTGCCATCAGCCAATCGCTGCGGACATCTCAAGAGACCCAGTACTTC. Based on the CDR3 plus reference TRBV16 and TRBJ2-5, the full variable domain is GEEVAQTPKHLVRGEGQKAKLYCAPIKGHSYVFWYQQVLKNEFKFLISFQNENVFDETGMPKERFSAKCLPNSPCSLEIQATKLEDSAVYFCAISQSLRTSQETQYFGPGTRLLVL.